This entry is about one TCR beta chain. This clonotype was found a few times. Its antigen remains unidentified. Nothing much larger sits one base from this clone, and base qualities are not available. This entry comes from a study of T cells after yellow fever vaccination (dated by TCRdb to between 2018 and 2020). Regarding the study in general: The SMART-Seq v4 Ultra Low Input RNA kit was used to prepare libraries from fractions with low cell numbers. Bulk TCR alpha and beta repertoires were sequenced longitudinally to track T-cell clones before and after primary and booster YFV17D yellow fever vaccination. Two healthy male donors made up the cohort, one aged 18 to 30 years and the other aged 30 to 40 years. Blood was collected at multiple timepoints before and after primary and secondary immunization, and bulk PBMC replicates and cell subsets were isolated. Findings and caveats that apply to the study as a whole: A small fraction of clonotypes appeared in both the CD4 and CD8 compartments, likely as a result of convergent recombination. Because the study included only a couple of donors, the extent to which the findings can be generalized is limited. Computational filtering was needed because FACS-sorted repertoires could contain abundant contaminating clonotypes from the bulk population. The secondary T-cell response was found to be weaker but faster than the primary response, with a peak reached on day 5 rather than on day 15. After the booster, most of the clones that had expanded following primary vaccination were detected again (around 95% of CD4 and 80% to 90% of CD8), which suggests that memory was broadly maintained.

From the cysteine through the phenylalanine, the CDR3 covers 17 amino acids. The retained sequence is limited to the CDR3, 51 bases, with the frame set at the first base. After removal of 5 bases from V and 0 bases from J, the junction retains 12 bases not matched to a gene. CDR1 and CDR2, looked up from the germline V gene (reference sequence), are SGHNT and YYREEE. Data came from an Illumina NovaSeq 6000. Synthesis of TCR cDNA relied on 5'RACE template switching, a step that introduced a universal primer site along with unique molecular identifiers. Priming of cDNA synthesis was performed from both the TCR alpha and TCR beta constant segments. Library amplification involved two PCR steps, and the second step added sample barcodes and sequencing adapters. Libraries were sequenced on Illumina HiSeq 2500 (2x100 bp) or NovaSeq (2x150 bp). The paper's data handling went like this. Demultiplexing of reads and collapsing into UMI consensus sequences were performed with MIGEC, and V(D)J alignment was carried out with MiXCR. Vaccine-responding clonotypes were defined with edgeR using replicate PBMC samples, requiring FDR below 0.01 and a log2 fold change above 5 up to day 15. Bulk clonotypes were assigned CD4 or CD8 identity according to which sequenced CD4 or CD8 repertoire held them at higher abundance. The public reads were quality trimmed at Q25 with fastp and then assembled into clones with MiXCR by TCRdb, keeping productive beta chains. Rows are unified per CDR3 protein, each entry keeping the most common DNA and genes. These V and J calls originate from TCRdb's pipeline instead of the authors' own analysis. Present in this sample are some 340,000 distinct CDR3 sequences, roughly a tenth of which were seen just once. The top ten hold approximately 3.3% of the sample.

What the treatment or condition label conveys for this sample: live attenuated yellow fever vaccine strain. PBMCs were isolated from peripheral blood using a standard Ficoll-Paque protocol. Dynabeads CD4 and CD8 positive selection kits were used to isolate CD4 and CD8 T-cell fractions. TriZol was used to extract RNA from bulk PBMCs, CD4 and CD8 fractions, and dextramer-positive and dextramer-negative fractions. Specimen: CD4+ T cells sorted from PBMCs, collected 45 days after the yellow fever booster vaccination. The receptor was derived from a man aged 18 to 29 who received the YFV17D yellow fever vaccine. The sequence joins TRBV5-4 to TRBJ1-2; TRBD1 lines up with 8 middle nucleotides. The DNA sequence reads TGTGCCAGCAGACCAACGACAGGGGCCCAAGCTAACTATGGCTACACCTTC. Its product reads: CASRPTTGAQANYGYTF.